The next 10 T cell receptor beta chains were all read from a single sample in a study of cytomegalovirus exposure and HLA in healthy donors. Primers for the PCR totalled 60 Vbeta and 13 Jbeta. Clones were sequenced by immunoSEQ multiplex PCR, and TCRdb holds only the in-frame ones, with some missing. This sample yields fewer than 70,000 clones, of which around 85% are seen a single time; approximately 1.5% belongs to the top ten. What was sequenced was PBMCs. These receptors all stem from a man aged 40-49 years in good health and CMV-seronegative.

The J gene is TRBJ2-1, the V gene TRBV7-2, with TRBD1 identical over 8 bases. The junction had 3 bases not matched to a gene; V was cut back by 3 bases and J by 2 bases. The CDR3 spans 15 residues. Germline lookup yields CDR1 SGHTA and CDR2 FQGNSA. The CDR3 loop reads CASSLDRAAYNEQFF. The CDR3 coding sequence is TGTGCCAGCAGCTTGGACAGGGCCGCCTACAATGAGCAGTTCTTC.

The J gene is TRBJ2-5, the V gene TRBV30, with 9 bases that match TRBD1. There are 15 residues in the CDR3. V lost 3 bases, J lost 5 bases, and 10 bases stayed unmatched. Germline V gene sequence: CDR1 GTSNPN, CDR2 SVGIG (reference sequence). The CDR3 loop is CAWSEGQGESETQYF. CDR3 coding DNA: TGTGCCTGGAGCGAGGGACAGGGTGAATCTGAGACCCAGTACTTC.

This chain links TRBV6-5 with TRBJ1-2; 7 bases fit TRBD1. The V gene end was trimmed by 4 bases and the J gene end by 4 bases; junction bases not matched to a gene: 9. CDR1 is MNHEY, CDR2 SVGAGI, per germline. The CDR3 spans 15 residues. The CDR3 loop is CASSSHQGGLYGYTF. The CDR3 bases are TGTGCCAGCAGTTCCCACCAAGGGGGCCTCTATGGCTACACCTTC.

The V gene is TRBV18, the J gene TRBJ1-1, with TRBD1 matching 8 bases. The CDR3 sequence is 13 residues long. Germline V CDR1 and CDR2: KGHSH, LQKENI. The junction had 2 bases not matched to a gene; V was cut back by 1 base and J by 7 bases. In nucleotides, the CDR3 is TGTGCCAGCTCACCACGACAGGGGTATGAAGCTTTCTTT. Translation: CASSPRQGYEAFF.

The chain couples TRBV7-9 to TRBJ2-1, with a weak D call TRBD2 (5 bases). There are 17 residues in the CDR3. Germline loops: CDR1 SEHNR, CDR2 FQNEAQ (reference sequence). The ends were cut back, 3 bases at V and 8 bases at J, with 23 bases in the middle. The CDR3 DNA sequence: TGTGCCAGCAGCTTTCTGGCGGAAGATCGAGGGCGTGATGAGCAGTTCTTC. It translates to CASSFLAEDRGRDEQFF.

The rearrangement uses TRBV30 and TRBJ1-1, with a possible D match to TRBD1 (5 bases). Germline CDR1 reads GTSNPN; CDR2 reads SVGIG (reference sequence). CDR3 size: 14 residues. V lost 0 bases and J lost 2, with 10 bases in between. The CDR3 protein is CAWSVKGPNTEAFF. CDR3 DNA sequence: TGTGCCTGGAGTGTAAAGGGGCCTAACACTGAAGCTTTCTTT.

The chain combines TRBV19 with TRBJ1-5, with TRBD1 matching 8 bases. This CDR3 has 18 residues. Per germline, CDR1 LNHDA and CDR2 SQIVND (reference sequence). Germline trimming cut 3 bases from V and 0 bases from J; bases unmatched to any gene: 10. This CDR3 is CASSMGQGALTSNQPQHF. For the CDR3, the DNA is TGTGCCAGTAGTATGGGTCAGGGGGCCTTGACTAGCAATCAGCCCCAGCATTTT.

The V gene is TRBV29-1, the J gene TRBJ2-1, with 8 bases lining up with TRBD2. With V trimmed by 2 bases and J by 4 bases, 13 bases remained unmatched. The germline V gene has CDR1 SQVTM and CDR2 ANQGSEA. The CDR3 consists of 17 residues. The CDR3 loop reads CSVERLKSGGGYNEQFF. As DNA, the CDR3 is TGCAGCGTTGAACGACTCAAAAGCGGGGGAGGGTACAATGAGCAGTTCTTC.

This chain connects TRBV27 to TRBJ2-3, with D hard to call. The V and J ends lost 6 bases and 0 bases respectively, with 10 bases between them. The CDR3 has 14 residues. CDR1 is MNHEY and CDR2 is SMNVEV in the germline V gene (reference sequence). The CDR3 sequence: CASSRAASTDTQYF. As DNA, the CDR3 is TGTGCCAGCAGCCGCGCGGCTAGCACAGATACGCAGTATTTT.

The chain uses TRBV5-6 and TRBJ2-5; no definite D call. Trimming pared 0 bases from V and 5 bases from J, leaving 11 bases between. The CDR3 runs 14 residues. From germline, CDR1 is SGHDT and CDR2 YYEEEE. CDR3: CASSLGLRSETQYF. The CDR3 DNA sequence: TGTGCCAGCAGCTTGGGTCTTAGGAGCGAGACCCAGTACTTC.